This TCR beta chain came from a study of cytomegalovirus exposure and HLA in healthy donors. Across the study: A data release that came early held approximately 85 million unique TCRs from HLA-typed donors. Study-wide findings and caveats: Across all donors, roughly uniform sequencing depth was an assumption of the presence/absence analyses. When the data were analyzed later, several of the most significant clusters appeared to be linked to common viral pathogens.

Details on this clone: What it recognizes is unknown.

It was with 60 Vbeta and 13 Jbeta primers that the PCR ran. TCRdb keeps only in-frame clones here, not all; method: immunoSEQ multiplex PCR. The sample includes under 300,000 clones, approximately 85% of them seen just once. At sampling all donors were nominally healthy, likely with unrecorded immune exposures. CDR1 and CDR2 (germline): SGHTA, FQGTGA. The ends were cut back, 5 bases at V and 5 bases at J, with 21 bases in the middle. This CDR3 is 16 amino acids long. V and J are TRBV7-3 and TRBJ2-5, with D perhaps matching TRBD2 (6 bases). The TCR sequence derives from a middle-aged woman in good health and CMV-seropositive. Sequenced material: PBMCs. The CDR3 DNA sequence: TGTGCCAGCAGCCCCCGTGGAGGGTTGGTCAGTGAGACCCAGTACTTC. Its protein is CASSPRGGLVSETQYF.